Described below is a single T cell receptor (beta chain) sequence and its context. The study drew participants aged about 18 to 89 years from fewer than 30 US areas. Participants' own reports of clinical history determined their cohort assignment. This sample is part of a study of blood T cell repertoires in COVID-19. Study details: Acute and convalescent COVID-19 specimens originated in the United States, Italy and Spain.

Some clones are missing from TCRdb's copy, which holds only in-frame ones; the method was immunoSEQ multiplex PCR. There are approximately 150,000 clones in the sample; approximately 88% occur only once, and over 4% lies in the top ten. CDR1 and CDR2 (germline): DFQATT, SNEGSKA (reference sequence). V was pared by 0 bases and J by 6 bases, with 5 bases between. This CDR3 comprises 11 residues. The clonotype was recovered from a man between 65 and 85 years old who had been exposed to COVID-19. This rearrangement joins TRBV20-1 to TRBJ1-1; D ambiguous. The sequencing input was PBMCs or T cells enriched from blood (not recorded which). This CDR3 reads CSAREAAEAFF. The CDR3 DNA reads TGCAGTGCTAGAGAGGCAGCTGAAGCTTTCTTT.